This T cell receptor beta chain was identified in a study of blood T cells in healthy people across ages. Study-wide results and limits: Donors of long life had a larger count of naive CD4+ cells and greater diversity than aged donors. With age, beta diversity per million T cells declined roughly linearly, significantly by 30 to 40.

This clonotype was counted a single time. Its target is not known. This may be a read error: a much more frequent sequence differs by one nucleotide. Using a J-beta primer mix together with a sample-barcoded 5' primer, a second PCR was run for about 7 to 12 cycles. A 12-random-nucleotide template-switch adaptor tagged each cDNA molecule. TCRdb re-called the 5' RACE reads through MiXCR, storing one row per CDR3 protein. Of 710,000 or so distinct CDR3 sequences in the sample, approximately 29% were seen once. Trimming left V 5 bases short and J 1 base short, with 15 bases between. The CDR3 consists of 15 residues. Per germline, CDR1 GTSNPN and CDR2 SVGIG (reference sequence).

The chain uses TRBV30 and TRBJ2-1; D not certain. Sequencing input: blood. This sequence was found in an elderly woman in good health. For the CDR3, the DNA is TGTGCCTGGGCCCAGACAAAGGCTTCCTACAATGAGCAGTTCTTC. Its translation is CAWAQTKASYNEQFF.